What follows are 8 T cell receptor beta chains derived from one specimen sequenced in a study of shared T cell receptors in the human thymus. Here immunoSEQ multiplex PCR was the method, and the copy in TCRdb shows in-frame clones only, minus some. The sample has about 660,000 clones, around 87% seen once. The sample was also reused in another study, on human thymus T cells.

Sequenced material: thymocytes. The origin of the receptors is a boy under three years old with a congenital heart defect.

The J gene is TRBJ2-3, the V gene TRBV2; 16 bases agree with TRBD2. The germline CDR1 and CDR2 sequences are SNHLY and FYNNEI. Trimming cost V 6 bases and J 2 bases; bases outside gene matches: 5. The CDR3 loop spans 17 amino acids. CDR3 bases: TGTGCCAGCAGGCCGGGACTAGCGGGAGGGCCCACAGATACGCAGTATTTT. Protein sequence: CASRPGLAGGPTDTQYF. Full variable domain (outside the CDR3, taken from reference TRBV2 and TRBJ2-3): EPEVTQTPSHQVTQMGQEVILRCVPISNHLYFYWYRQILGQKVEFLVSFYNNEISEKSEIFDDQFSVERPDGSNFTLKIRSTKLEDSAMYFCASRPGLAGGPTDTQYFGPGTRLTVL.

This chain links TRBV6-1 with TRBJ1-1, with TRBD1 matching over 7 bases. In germline, CDR1 is MNHNS, CDR2 SASEGT. V shed 1 base and J 6 bases; nucleotides not matched to a gene: 8. This CDR3 spans 15 amino acids. This CDR3 is CASSEGQGVKPEAFF. The CDR3, as DNA: TGTGCCAGCAGTGAAGGTCAGGGGGTTAAACCTGAAGCTTTCTTT.

The genes are TRBV7-3 and TRBJ2-5, with 7 bases identical to TRBD1. This CDR3 has 15 amino acids. Germline CDR1 reads SGHTA; CDR2 reads FQGTGA. Trimming took 5 bases from V and 2 from J; bases not matched to a gene: 8. CDR3 in DNA: TGTGCCAGCAGCCCTAAAGGGACAGCTCAAGAGACCCAGTACTTC. Translated, it gives CASSPKGTAQETQYF.

The CDR3, as DNA: TGTGCCAGCAGTTTATCCCTCAGCGACTCATTTCCAACCTTCCAAGAGACCCAGTACTTC. It translates to CASSLSLSDSFPTFQETQYF. This chain connects TRBV27 to TRBJ2-5; D remains unclear. Germline assignment: CDR1 MNHEY and CDR2 SMNVEV (reference sequence). V was clipped by 0 bases and J by 1 base, with 24 bases between them. This CDR3 spans 20 amino acids.

Here the CDR3 DNA reads TGCGCCAGCCACGACCCAAGGGGTTACGAGCAGTACTTC. Amino acid sequence: CASHDPRGYEQYF. This rearrangement joins TRBV4-1 to TRBJ2-7; D may be TRBD1 (5 bases). Trimming stripped 8 bases from V and 4 bases from J, with 15 bases between. The CDR3 contains 13 residues. CDR1 MGHRA and CDR2 YSYEKL come from the germline V gene.

The chain has TRBV4-3 and TRBJ2-7, with a tentative D call TRBD2 (6 bases). The germline V gene has CDR1 LGHNA and CDR2 YSLEER. The V end was cut by 0 bases, the J end by 5 bases, with 29 bases between. The CDR3 covers 20 residues. The CDR3 reads CASSQDRIIGNGSGGNEQYF. In nucleotides, the CDR3 is TGCGCCAGCAGCCAAGATCGAATTATAGGTAATGGTTCCGGGGGAAACGAGCAGTACTTC.

The rearrangement joins TRBV11-2 to TRBJ2-3; maybe TRBD1 (5 bases). Germline loops: CDR1 SGHAT, CDR2 FQNNGV. This CDR3 spans 15 amino acids. V lost 1 base, J lost 1 base, and 9 bases lay in between. The CDR3 region is CASSLGTTGTDTQYF. For the CDR3, the DNA is TGTGCCAGCAGCTTAGGGACAACGGGCACAGATACGCAGTATTTT.

The chain combines TRBV25-1 with TRBJ1-1; 7 nucleotides align to TRBD1. Germline assignment: CDR1 MGHDK and CDR2 SYGVNS. With 4 bases clipped from V and 4 bases from J, the junction kept 3 bases outside the gene matches. The CDR3 has 13 amino acids. DNA of the CDR3: TGTGCCAGCAGTGTTGCAGGGGGCACTGAAGCTTTCTTT. Translating gives CASSVAGGTEAFF.